What follows are 30 T cell receptor beta chains derived from one specimen sequenced in a study of Ad26.COV2.S vaccination and SARS-CoV-2 variants. This sample's treatment: some 20 received Ad26.COV2.S at low or high dose, single or two shots; roughly 5 received placebo; per-sample allocation not given. Sampling happened 63 days after the first vaccine or placebo injection. Sequencing used immunoSEQ multiplex PCR; TCRdb keeps in-frame clones, though not all of them. The sample includes roughly 700,000 clones, more than 70% seen only once; the top ten take around 1.5%. The sample in question was peripheral blood, obtained in a trial of Ad26.COV2.S vaccine versus placebo. Every receptor here comes from a person between 18 and 65 years old who received the Ad26.COV2.S COVID-19 vaccine or a placebo.

The chain is built from TRBV7-2 and TRBJ1-5, with D uncertain. Germline CDR1 and CDR2: SGHTA and FQGNSA. The CDR3 is 14 residues long. V was trimmed by 5 bases and J by 9 bases, leaving 17 bases between them. The CDR3 here is CASSKGPPPGPQHF. In DNA, the CDR3 is TGTGCCAGCAGCAAGGGCCCTCCCCCGGGGCCCCAGCATTTT. The whole variable domain, remainder taken from reference TRBV7-2 and TRBJ1-5, is GAGVSQSPSNKVTEKGKDVELRCDPISGHTALYWYRQSLGQGLEFLIYFQGNSAPDKSGLPSDRFSAERTGGSVSTLTIQRTQQEDSAVYLCASSKGPPPGPQHFGDGTRLSIL.

The chain has TRBV10-3 and TRBJ1-1; no reliable D call. CDR1 and CDR2 from the germline V gene are ENHRY and SYGVKD. The germline V and J ends were trimmed by 3 bases and 0 bases, with 11 bases remaining between them. CDR3 size: 15 residues. The CDR3 protein is CAISDDQEVNTEAFF. Here the CDR3 DNA reads TGTGCCATCAGTGACGATCAAGAGGTGAACACTGAAGCTTTCTTT.

The rearrangement uses TRBV7-9 and TRBJ1-2, with TRBD1 identical over 7 bases. The V segment lost 4 bases and the J segment 2 bases; nucleotides outside the gene matches: 10. The CDR3 is 16 amino acids. Germline values: CDR1 SEHNR, CDR2 FQNEAQ (reference sequence). The CDR3 is CASSSSRPGQNYGYTF. CDR3 sequence (DNA): TGTGCCAGCAGCTCCTCTCGGCCGGGACAGAACTATGGCTACACCTTC.

This clone was seen once. The chain is built from TRBV10-3 and TRBJ2-3; TRBD2 is a possible D gene (5 bases). Looked up from germline, CDR1 is ENHRY and CDR2 is SYGVKD. The germline V and J ends were trimmed by 11 bases and 1 base, with 13 bases remaining between them. This CDR3 has 13 amino acids. CDR3 region: CALTPGGTDTQYF. In DNA form, the CDR3 reads TGTGCCCTAACCCCCGGGGGCACAGATACGCAGTATTTT.

The chain carries TRBV4-2 and TRBJ2-1; 15 bases match TRBD2. The CDR3 extends over 13 amino acids. The trim removed 4 bases at V and 16 bases at J, leaving 5 bases unmatched. Looked up from germline, CDR1 is LGHNA and CDR2 is YNFKEQ. The DNA for the CDR3 is TGTGCCAGCAGCCTCGGACTAGCGGGGGGGAAATTCTTC. This gives the protein CASSLGLAGGKFF.

This clone was seen once. The chain has TRBV5-5 and TRBJ1-5, with TRBD1 matching 8 bases. There are 16 residues in the CDR3. V shed 1 base and J 7 bases; nucleotides not matched to a gene: 10. CDR1 and CDR2 (germline): SGHKS, YYEKEE (reference sequence). The CDR3 bases are TGTGCCAGCAGCTTGAGGTTGGACAGGGTGGCACAGCCCCAGCATTTT. It yields the protein CASSLRLDRVAQPQHF.

This clone was counted a single time. The genes are TRBV7-5 and TRBJ1-4. TRBV7-5 is shown as a pseudogene. The CDR3 length is 9 residues. CDR3 loop: CARSEGLGF. The CDR3 bases are TGTGCCAGAAGCGAGGGGTTGGGTTTT.

The chain carries TRBV19 and TRBJ2-1; the match to TRBD1 covers 8 bases. This CDR3 has 14 residues. Germline CDR1 LNHDA, CDR2 SQIVND (reference sequence). After removal of 6 bases from V and 3 bases from J, the junction contained 4 bases not matched to a gene. CDR3 in amino acids: CASRYRGDYNEQFF. In DNA, the CDR3 is TGTGCCAGTAGGTACAGGGGGGACTACAATGAGCAGTTCTTC.

This clone was recorded once. This chain uses TRBV19 with TRBJ1-1, with D possibly TRBD1 on 6 matching bases. CDR3 length equals 16 residues. The ends were cut back, 5 bases at V and 6 bases at J, with 22 bases in the middle. Germline CDR1 LNHDA, CDR2 SQIVND (reference sequence). CDR3: CASSSTPQGRLSEAFF. CDR3 coding DNA: TGTGCCAGTAGTTCAACTCCACAGGGAAGGCTATCTGAAGCTTTCTTT.

This chain joins TRBV7-2 and TRBJ2-2; D is uncertain. The germline V gene has CDR1 SGHTA and CDR2 FQGNSA. Trimming left V 0 bases short and J 7 bases short, with 12 bases between. The CDR3 is 15 amino acids. The CDR3 region is CASSLAGSFFGELFF. As DNA, the CDR3 is TGTGCCAGCAGCTTAGCAGGGTCTTTCTTCGGGGAGCTGTTTTTT.

The rearrangement uses TRBV15 and TRBJ2-1; 7 nucleotides agree with TRBD2. There are 17 residues in the CDR3. V trimming: 3 bases; J trimming: 5 bases; junction bases outside the gene matches: 13. Germline V gives CDR1 LNHNV, CDR2 YYDKDF (reference sequence). The CDR3 is CATSSKRDPLNNNEQFF. CDR3 nucleotides: TGTGCCACCAGCAGCAAGCGGGACCCACTTAATAACAATGAGCAGTTCTTC.

This chain uses TRBV18 with TRBJ2-1; 11 bases map to TRBD2. J was trimmed by 0 bases and V by 1 base; bases with no gene match: 8. CDR1 and CDR2 from the germline V gene are KGHSH and LQKENI. This CDR3 has 19 amino acids. The CDR3 coding sequence is TGTGCCAGCTCACCACAGGGTATCGGACTAGCGGGCTCCTACAATGAGCAGTTCTTC. This translates into CASSPQGIGLAGSYNEQFF.

As DNA, the CDR3 is TGTGCCAGCAGACCCCGGGACAGCCTTCGCAATGAGCAGTTCTTC. As protein: CASRPRDSLRNEQFF. V and J are TRBV27 and TRBJ2-1; 7 positions agree with TRBD1. The CDR3 is made up of 15 amino acids. Germline V gives CDR1 MNHEY, CDR2 SMNVEV (reference sequence). The V gene end was trimmed by 6 bases and the J gene end by 6 bases; junction bases not matched to a gene: 11.

This chain uses TRBV29-1 with TRBJ1-1; tentatively, D is TRBD1 (6 bases). This CDR3 comprises 13 residues. Germline CDR1 is SQVTM and CDR2 is ANQGSEA. The V end lost 8 bases, the J end lost 2 bases, and 15 bases lay between the germline ends. The DNA for the CDR3 is TGCAGCACAGTGGGGACACCTAACACTGAAGCTTTCTTT. Amino acids: CSTVGTPNTEAFF.

V usage is TRBV19 and J usage is TRBJ2-2; unclear D gene. Germline loops: CDR1 LNHDA, CDR2 SQIVND (reference sequence). The CDR3 runs to 14 residues. Trimming removed 3 bases at V and 6 bases at J, with 11 bases between. CDR3 region: CASSIDEESGELFF. CDR3 bases: TGTGCCAGTAGTATTGATGAGGAGTCCGGGGAGCTGTTTTTT.

V is TRBV19 and J is TRBJ2-1; D may match TRBD1 or TRBD2 (6 bases each). V dropped 3 bases and J dropped 5 bases, with 14 bases sitting between them. In germline, CDR1 is LNHDA, CDR2 SQIVND (reference sequence). This CDR3 spans 15 amino acids. This chain's CDR3 is CASSISGGMDNEQFF. The CDR3 DNA follows: TGTGCCAGTAGTATCTCCGGGGGCATGGACAATGAGCAGTTCTTC. The full variable domain, its missing parts supplied by reference TRBV19 and TRBJ2-1, is DGGITQSPKYLFRKEGQNVTLSCEQNLNHDAMYWYRQDPGQGLRLIYYSQIVNDFQKGDIAEGYSVSREKKESFPLTVTSAQKNPTAFYLCASSISGGMDNEQFFGPGTRLTVL.

This chain joins TRBV5-1 and TRBJ2-2, with a possible D match to TRBD2 (6 bases). The germline V gene encodes CDR1 SGHRS and CDR2 YFSETQ. Trimming shortened V by 6 bases and J by 4 bases, and 16 bases separated the two germline ends. This CDR3 comprises 15 residues. CDR3 coding DNA: TGCGCCAGCACCCCACTTAGCGGCGGCACCGGGGAGCTGTTTTTT. Translation gives CASTPLSGGTGELFF.

This clone was counted once. The chain employs TRBV30 and TRBJ2-1; D is ambiguous. Germline CDR1 and CDR2: GTSNPN and SVGIG (reference sequence). The CDR3 extends over 12 amino acids. V lost 0 bases and J lost 9, with 9 bases in between. CDR3 region: CAWSVLGVEQFF. In DNA, the CDR3 is TGTGCCTGGAGTGTACTTGGGGTTGAGCAGTTCTTC.

The chain uses TRBV12-3 or TRBV12-4 and TRBJ1-5, with a weak D call TRBD1 (5 bases). The germline V and J ends were trimmed by 6 bases and 9 bases, with 15 bases remaining between them. The CDR3 has 13 residues. The CDR3 reads CASRGDGSGPQHF. The CDR3 bases are TGTGCCAGCAGGGGGGACGGCAGCGGGCCCCAGCATTTT.

The chain recombines TRBV7-2 with TRBJ1-3, with D perhaps matching TRBD1 (5 bases). Trimming left V 4 bases short and J 4 bases short, with 8 bases between. Germline V lookup: CDR1 SGHTA, CDR2 FQGNSA. CDR3 length: 13 residues. CDR3 protein: CASSSGLGNTIYF. CDR3 nucleotide sequence: TGTGCCAGCAGCTCGGGGCTCGGAAACACCATATATTTT.

About this clone: Other DNA sequences in this specimen translate into the identical CDR3. This chain joins TRBV19 and TRBJ2-1; 15 bases are a match to TRBD2. The V gene end was trimmed by 5 bases and the J gene end by 10 bases; junction bases not matched to a gene: 3. CDR1 is LNHDA and CDR2 is SQIVND in the germline V gene (reference sequence). The CDR3 totals 14 residues. This CDR3 is CASSAGLAGGEQFF. The CDR3 DNA reads TGTGCCAGTAGTGCGGGACTAGCGGGGGGCGAGCAGTTCTTC.

The rearrangement joins TRBV19 to TRBJ2-2, with D perhaps matching TRBD1 or TRBD2 (5 bases each). The CDR3 length is 15 residues. Germline CDR1 LNHDA, CDR2 SQIVND (reference sequence). The ends were cut back, 6 bases at V and 2 bases at J, with 13 bases in the middle. The CDR3 region is CASRIQGPNTGELFF. The CDR3, as DNA: TGTGCCAGTAGGATCCAGGGACCCAACACCGGGGAGCTGTTTTTT.

This chain uses TRBV18 with TRBJ2-7, with 8 bases that match TRBD2. CDR3 length: 14 residues. The germline CDR1 and CDR2 sequences are KGHSH and LQKENI. The V and J ends lost 3 bases and 5 bases, in that order; junction bases with no gene match: 6. CDR3: CASSPQRETNEQYF. As DNA, the CDR3 is TGTGCCAGCTCACCCCAGCGGGAGACTAACGAGCAGTACTTC.

The J gene is TRBJ2-2, the V gene TRBV4-2; D is ambiguous. The CDR3 runs to 13 residues. Germline V CDR1 and CDR2: LGHNA, YNFKEQ. V lost 4 bases to trimming and J lost 5 bases, with 8 bases between them. The DNA for the CDR3 is TGTGCCAGCAGCCCGACTGAGACCGGGGAGCTGTTTTTT. It yields the protein CASSPTETGELFF.

The chain combines TRBV30 with TRBJ2-3; the D is unclear. The length of the CDR3 is 12 residues. Germline CDR1 is GTSNPN and CDR2 is SVGIG (reference sequence). With 4 bases removed from V and 6 bases from J, the gap between germline ends came to 11 bases. The CDR3 nucleotides are TGTGCCTGGAAGGACGTGGGGGATACGCAGTATTTT. Amino acids: CAWKDVGDTQYF.

The CDR3: CASSLSLGLIYEQYF. CDR3 DNA: TGTGCCAGCAGCTTGTCGCTAGGCCTCATATACGAGCAGTACTTC. The V call is TRBV5-6, the J call TRBJ2-7, with D hard to call. Germline loops: CDR1 SGHDT, CDR2 YYEEEE. Trimming removed 1 base at V and 4 bases at J, with 15 bases between. CDR3 length equals 15 residues.

The chain recombines TRBV18 with TRBJ1-4; D uncertain. The ends were cut back, 8 bases at V and 0 bases at J, with 10 bases in the middle. Germline values: CDR1 KGHSH, CDR2 LQKENI. The CDR3 contains 14 residues. The CDR3 spells CASAQIPTNEKLFF. The CDR3 nucleotides are TGTGCCAGCGCCCAAATTCCAACTAATGAAAAACTGTTTTTT.

The chain carries TRBV6-5 and TRBJ2-7; 15 nucleotides match TRBD2. Trimming at V came to 6 bases and at J to 7 bases, leaving 7 bases not matched to a gene. CDR1 MNHEY and CDR2 SVGAGI come from the germline V gene. The CDR3 runs 15 residues. CDR3 bases: TGTGCCAGCAGCGCCTCGGGACTAGCGGGGGGTGAGCAGTACTTC. It encodes CASSASGLAGGEQYF.

This clone has a single count. The chain recombines TRBV6-1 with TRBJ2-7; no clear D. CDR3 length equals 13 residues. Per germline, CDR1 MNHNS and CDR2 SASEGT. V lost 3 bases to trimming and J lost 1 base, with 7 bases between them. The CDR3 region has the DNA TGTGCCAGCAGTGACAGGTATTCCTACGAGCAGTACTTC. The encoded protein is CASSDRYSYEQYF.

This chain connects TRBV9 to TRBJ1-2, with D possibly being TRBD1 (6 bases). V was shortened by 2 bases and J by 7 bases, with 18 bases between the two germline ends. Germline CDR1 is SGDLS and CDR2 is YYNGEE. The CDR3 is 15 amino acids. The CDR3 protein is CASSVSPGALGGYTF. The DNA for the CDR3 is TGTGCCAGCAGCGTTTCCCCGGGGGCCCTGGGTGGCTACACCTTC.